This T cell receptor (beta chain) is from a study of post-analysis software for immune sequencing data. Findings and caveats of the study: About 5 TRBV segments (TRBV5-6, TRBV5-1 and TRBV20-1 among them) occurred more frequently in patients than in controls. Strong co-clustering by F measure was evident for samples that had been prepared in the same batch.

The library was made from cDNA and included unique molecular identifiers. One entry per CDR3 protein, called by TCRdb with MiXCR from the PCR reads. The profile shows 750,000 to 900,000 distinct CDR3 sequences, just over 45% of them singletons. Only a few counts were recorded for this clonotype. The antigen remains undetermined. The germline V gene encodes CDR1 SGHRS and CDR2 YFSETQ. V was trimmed by 1 base and J by 0 bases, leaving 9 bases between them. The CDR3 has 15 amino acids. Source material: blood. The TCR sequence derives from a girl aged 5-17 years with multiple sclerosis. The chain is built from TRBV5-1 and TRBJ2-3; D gene ambiguous. In DNA form, the CDR3 reads TGCGCCAGCAGCTTGTTGTCCGGGAGCACAGATACGCAGTATTTT. This translates into CASSLLSGSTDTQYF.